This TCR beta chain was profiled in a study of blood T cells in healthy people across ages. The study, taken as a whole, reports: Underestimates were what the diversity estimates from one million T cells were considered to be.

Ranging in age from roughly 6 to 90, the donors were healthy Caucasian individuals from Russia. The germline V gene encodes CDR1 LNHNV and CDR2 YYDKDF (reference sequence). V was shortened by 0 bases and J by 5 bases, with 8 bases between the two germline ends. CDR3 length equals 15 residues. As for this clonotype: Its specificity is unknown.

Combining a sample-barcoded 5' primer with a J-beta primer mix, a second PCR ran for roughly 7 to 11 cycles. Unique molecular identifiers of 12 random nucleotides labeled each cDNA. Every individual sample yielded 2.5 million or more paired-end reads (each containing CDR3). TCRdb re-called the 5' RACE reads with MiXCR, one entry per CDR3 protein. Of 1.5 million to 2 million distinct CDR3 sequences listed, roughly 50% are singletons. The sample comprised blood. The V call is TRBV15, the J call TRBJ1-6; D is perhaps TRBD1 (6 bases). This sequence originates from a woman in her forties in good health. DNA for the CDR3: TGTGCCACCAGCAGAGACAGGGGAAATAATTCACCCCTCCACTTT. It codes for CATSRDRGNNSPLHF.